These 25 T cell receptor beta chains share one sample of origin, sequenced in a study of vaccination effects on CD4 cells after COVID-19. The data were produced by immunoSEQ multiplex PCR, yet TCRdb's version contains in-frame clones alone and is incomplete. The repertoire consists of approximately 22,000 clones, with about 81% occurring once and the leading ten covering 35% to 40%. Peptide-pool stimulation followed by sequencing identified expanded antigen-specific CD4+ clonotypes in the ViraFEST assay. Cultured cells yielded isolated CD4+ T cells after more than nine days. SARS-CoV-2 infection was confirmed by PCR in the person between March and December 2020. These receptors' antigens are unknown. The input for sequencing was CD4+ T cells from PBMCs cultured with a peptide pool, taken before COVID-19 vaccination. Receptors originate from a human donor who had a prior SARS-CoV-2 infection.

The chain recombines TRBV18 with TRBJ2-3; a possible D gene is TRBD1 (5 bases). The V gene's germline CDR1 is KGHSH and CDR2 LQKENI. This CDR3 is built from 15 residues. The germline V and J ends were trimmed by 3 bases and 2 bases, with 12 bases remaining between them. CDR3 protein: CASSPDVGATDTQYF. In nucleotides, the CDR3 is TGTGCCAGCTCACCGGACGTAGGGGCCACAGATACGCAGTATTTT.

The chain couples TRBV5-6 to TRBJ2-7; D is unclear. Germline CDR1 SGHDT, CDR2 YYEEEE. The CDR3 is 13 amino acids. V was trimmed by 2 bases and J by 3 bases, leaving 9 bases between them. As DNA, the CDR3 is TGTGCCAGCAGCTTAAGGGTTTACTACGAGCAGTACTTC. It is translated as CASSLRVYYEQYF.

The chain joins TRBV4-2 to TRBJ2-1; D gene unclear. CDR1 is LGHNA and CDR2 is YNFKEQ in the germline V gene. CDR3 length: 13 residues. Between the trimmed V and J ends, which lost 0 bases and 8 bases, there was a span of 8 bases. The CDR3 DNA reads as TGTGCCAGCAGCCAAGAGATAGTCTATGAGCAGTTCTTC. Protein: CASSQEIVYEQFF.

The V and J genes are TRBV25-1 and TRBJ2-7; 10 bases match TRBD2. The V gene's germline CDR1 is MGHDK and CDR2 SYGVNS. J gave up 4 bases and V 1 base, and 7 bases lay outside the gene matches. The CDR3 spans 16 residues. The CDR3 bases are TGTGCCAGCAGTGAATTCCTGCCTAGCGGGAGTTACGAGCAGTACTTC. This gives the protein CASSEFLPSGSYEQYF.

The CDR3: CASSSLTSASYNEQFF. The DNA of the CDR3 is TGTGCCAGCAGCTCCCTGACTAGCGCGTCCTACAATGAGCAGTTCTTC. This chain connects TRBV5-4 to TRBJ2-1; 8 nucleotides agree with TRBD2. V lost 3 bases and J lost 1; bases outside the gene matches: 6. The V gene's germline CDR1 is SGHNT and CDR2 YYREEE (reference sequence). This CDR3 has 16 amino acids.

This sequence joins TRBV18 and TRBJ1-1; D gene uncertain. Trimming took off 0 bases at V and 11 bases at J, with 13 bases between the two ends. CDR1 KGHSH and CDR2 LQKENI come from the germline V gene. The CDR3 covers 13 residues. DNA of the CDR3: TGTGCCAGCTCACCACCCCAAAGGGTGGGGGCTTTCTTT. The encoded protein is CASSPPQRVGAFF. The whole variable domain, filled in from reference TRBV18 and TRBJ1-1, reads NAGVMQNPRHLVRRRGQEARLRCSPMKGHSHVYWYRQLPEEGLKFMVYLQKENIIDESGMPKERFSAEFPKEGPSILRIQQVVRGDSAAYFCASSPPQRVGAFFGQGTRLTVV.

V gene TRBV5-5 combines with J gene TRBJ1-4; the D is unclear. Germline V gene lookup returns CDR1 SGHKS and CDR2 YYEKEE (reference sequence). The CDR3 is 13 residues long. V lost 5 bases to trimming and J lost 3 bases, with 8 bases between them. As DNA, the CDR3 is TGTGCCAGCAGGGTCGATGCTAATGAAAAACTGTTTTTT. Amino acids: CASRVDANEKLFF.

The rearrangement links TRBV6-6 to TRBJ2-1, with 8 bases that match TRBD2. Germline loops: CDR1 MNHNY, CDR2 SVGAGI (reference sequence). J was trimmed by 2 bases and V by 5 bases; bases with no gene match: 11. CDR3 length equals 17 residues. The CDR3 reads CASSPHSAGVAYNEQFF. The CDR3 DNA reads TGTGCCAGCAGTCCCCACTCAGCGGGAGTGGCCTACAATGAGCAGTTCTTC.

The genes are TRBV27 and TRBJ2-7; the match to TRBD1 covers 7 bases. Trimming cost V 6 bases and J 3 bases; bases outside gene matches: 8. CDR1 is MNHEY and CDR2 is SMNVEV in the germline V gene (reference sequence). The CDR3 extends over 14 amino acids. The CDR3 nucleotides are TGTGCCAGCAGCCTAAACCGGGACAGCTACGAGCAGTACTTC. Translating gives CASSLNRDSYEQYF.

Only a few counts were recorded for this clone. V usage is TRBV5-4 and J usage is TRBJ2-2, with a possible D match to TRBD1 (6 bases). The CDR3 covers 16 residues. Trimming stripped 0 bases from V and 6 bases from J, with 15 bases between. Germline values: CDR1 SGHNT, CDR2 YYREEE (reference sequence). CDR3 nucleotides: TGTGCCAGCAGCTTGGAGCCCGGACAGTTTTCCGGGGAGCTGTTTTTT. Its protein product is CASSLEPGQFSGELFF. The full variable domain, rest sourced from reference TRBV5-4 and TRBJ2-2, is ETGVTQSPTHLIKTRGQQVTLRCSSQSGHNTVSWYQQALGQGPQFIFQYYREEENGRGNFPPRFSGLQFPNYSSELNVNALELDDSALYLCASSLEPGQFSGELFFGEGSRLTVL.

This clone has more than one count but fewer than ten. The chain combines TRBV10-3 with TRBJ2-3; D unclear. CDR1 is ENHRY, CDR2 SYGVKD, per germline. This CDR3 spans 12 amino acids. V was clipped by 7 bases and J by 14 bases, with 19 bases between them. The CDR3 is CAIMGLGPPMYF. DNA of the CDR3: TGTGCCATCATGGGTCTGGGTCCCCCCATGTATTTT.

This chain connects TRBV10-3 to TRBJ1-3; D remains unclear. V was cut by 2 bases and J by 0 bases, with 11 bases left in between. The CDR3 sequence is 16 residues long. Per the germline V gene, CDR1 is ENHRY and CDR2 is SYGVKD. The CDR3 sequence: CAISEPGLNSGNTIYF. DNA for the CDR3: TGTGCCATCAGTGAGCCTGGACTGAACTCTGGAAACACCATATATTTT.

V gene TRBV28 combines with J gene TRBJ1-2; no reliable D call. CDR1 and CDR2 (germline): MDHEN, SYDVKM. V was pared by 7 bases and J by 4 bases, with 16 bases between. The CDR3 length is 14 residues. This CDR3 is CASTSPGIAYGYTF. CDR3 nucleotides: TGTGCCAGCACTTCCCCGGGAATCGCCTATGGCTACACCTTC.

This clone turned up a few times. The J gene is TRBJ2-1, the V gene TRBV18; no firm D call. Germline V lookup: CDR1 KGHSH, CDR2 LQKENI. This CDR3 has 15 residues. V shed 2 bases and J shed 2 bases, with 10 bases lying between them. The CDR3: CASSPLPGPYNEQFF. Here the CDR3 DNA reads TGTGCCAGCTCACCATTGCCGGGCCCCTACAATGAGCAGTTCTTC.

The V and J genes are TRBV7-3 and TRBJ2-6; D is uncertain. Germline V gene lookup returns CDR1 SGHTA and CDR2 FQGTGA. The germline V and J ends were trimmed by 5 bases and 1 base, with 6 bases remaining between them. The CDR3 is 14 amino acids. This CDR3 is CASSPASGANVLTF. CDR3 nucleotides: TGTGCCAGCAGCCCGGCTTCTGGGGCCAACGTCCTGACTTTC.

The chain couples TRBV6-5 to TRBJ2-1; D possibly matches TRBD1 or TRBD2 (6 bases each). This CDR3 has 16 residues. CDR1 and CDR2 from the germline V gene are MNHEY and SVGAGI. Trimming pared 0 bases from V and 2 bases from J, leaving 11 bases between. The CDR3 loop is CASSYSRGEPYNEQFF. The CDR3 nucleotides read TGTGCCAGCAGTTACTCGAGGGGGGAGCCCTACAATGAGCAGTTCTTC.

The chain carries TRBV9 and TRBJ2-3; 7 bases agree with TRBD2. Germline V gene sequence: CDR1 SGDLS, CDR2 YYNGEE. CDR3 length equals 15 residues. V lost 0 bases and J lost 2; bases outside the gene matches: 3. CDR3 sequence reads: CASSVGGGTTDTQYF. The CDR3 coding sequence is TGTGCCAGCAGCGTAGGGGGGGGGACCACAGATACGCAGTATTTT.

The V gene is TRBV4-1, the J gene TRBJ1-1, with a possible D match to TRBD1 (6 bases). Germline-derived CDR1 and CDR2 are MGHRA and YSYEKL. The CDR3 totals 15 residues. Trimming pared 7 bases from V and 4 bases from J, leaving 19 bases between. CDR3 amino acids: CASKVQGSLGTEAFF. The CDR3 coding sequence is TGCGCCAGCAAGGTACAGGGAAGTTTGGGCACTGAAGCTTTCTTT.

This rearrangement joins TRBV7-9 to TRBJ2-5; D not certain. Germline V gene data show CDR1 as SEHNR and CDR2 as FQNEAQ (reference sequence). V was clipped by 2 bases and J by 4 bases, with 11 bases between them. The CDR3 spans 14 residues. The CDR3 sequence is CASSLYRGVETQYF. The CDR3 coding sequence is TGTGCCAGCAGCTTATATCGTGGGGTAGAGACCCAGTACTTC.

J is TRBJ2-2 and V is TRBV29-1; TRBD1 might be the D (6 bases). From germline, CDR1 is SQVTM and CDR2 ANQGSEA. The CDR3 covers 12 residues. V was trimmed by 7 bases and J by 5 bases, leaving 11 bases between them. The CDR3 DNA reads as TGCAGCGCCAAGACAGGAACCGGGGAGCTGTTTTTT. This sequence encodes CSAKTGTGELFF.

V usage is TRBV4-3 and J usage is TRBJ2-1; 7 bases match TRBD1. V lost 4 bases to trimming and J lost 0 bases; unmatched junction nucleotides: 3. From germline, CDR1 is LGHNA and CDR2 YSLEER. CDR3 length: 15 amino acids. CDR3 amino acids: CASSRGQLSYNEQFF. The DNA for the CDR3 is TGCGCCAGCAGCCGGGGACAGCTCTCCTACAATGAGCAGTTCTTC.

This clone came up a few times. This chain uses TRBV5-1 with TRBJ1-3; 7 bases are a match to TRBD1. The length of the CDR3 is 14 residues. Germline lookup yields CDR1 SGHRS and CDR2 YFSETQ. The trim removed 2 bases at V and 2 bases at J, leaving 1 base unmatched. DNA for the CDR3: TGCGCCAGCAGCTTAGGGACAGCTGGAAACACCATATATTTT. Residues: CASSLGTAGNTIYF. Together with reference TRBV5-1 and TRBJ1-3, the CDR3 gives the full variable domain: KAGVTQTPRYLIKTRGQQVTLSCSPISGHRSVSWYQQTPGQGLQFLFEYFSETQRNKGNFPGRFSGRQFSNSRSEMNVSTLELGDSALYLCASSLGTAGNTIYFGEGSWLTVV.

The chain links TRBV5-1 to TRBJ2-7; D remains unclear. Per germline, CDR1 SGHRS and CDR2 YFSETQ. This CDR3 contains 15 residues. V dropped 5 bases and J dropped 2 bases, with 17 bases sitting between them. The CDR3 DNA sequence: TGCGCCAGCAGTTCCTCGGTTGGGAAGGCCTACGAGCAGTACTTC. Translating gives CASSSSVGKAYEQYF.

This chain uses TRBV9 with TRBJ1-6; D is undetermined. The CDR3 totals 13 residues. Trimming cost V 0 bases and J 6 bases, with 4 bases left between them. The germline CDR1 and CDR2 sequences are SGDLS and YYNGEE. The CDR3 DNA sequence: TGTGCCAGCAGCGTAGATCTTAATTCACCCCTCCACTTT. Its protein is CASSVDLNSPLHF.

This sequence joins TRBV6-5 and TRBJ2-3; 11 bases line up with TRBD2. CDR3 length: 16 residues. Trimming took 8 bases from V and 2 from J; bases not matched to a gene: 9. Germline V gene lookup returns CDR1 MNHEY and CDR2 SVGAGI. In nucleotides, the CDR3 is TGTGCCAGCGGTTCTCTTAGCGGGGGGGCCACAGATACGCAGTATTTT. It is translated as CASGSLSGGATDTQYF.